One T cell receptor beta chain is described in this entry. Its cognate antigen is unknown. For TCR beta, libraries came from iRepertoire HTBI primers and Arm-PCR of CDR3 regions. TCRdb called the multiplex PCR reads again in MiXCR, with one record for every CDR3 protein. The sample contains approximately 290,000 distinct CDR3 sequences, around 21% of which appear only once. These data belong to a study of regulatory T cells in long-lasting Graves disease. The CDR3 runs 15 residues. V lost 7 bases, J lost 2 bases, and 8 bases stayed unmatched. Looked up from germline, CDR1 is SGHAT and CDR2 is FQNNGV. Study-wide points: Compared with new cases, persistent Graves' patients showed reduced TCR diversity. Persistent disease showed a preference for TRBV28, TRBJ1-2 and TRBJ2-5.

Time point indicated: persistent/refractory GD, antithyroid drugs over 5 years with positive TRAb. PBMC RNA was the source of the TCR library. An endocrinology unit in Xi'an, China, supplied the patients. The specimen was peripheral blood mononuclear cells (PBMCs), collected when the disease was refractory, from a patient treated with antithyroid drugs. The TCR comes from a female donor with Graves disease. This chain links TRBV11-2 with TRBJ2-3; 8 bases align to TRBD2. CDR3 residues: CASNFSGTYTDTQYF. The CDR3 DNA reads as TGTGCCAGCAACTTTAGCGGGACCTACACAGATACGCAGTATTTT.